Given below is one T cell receptor (beta chain) in context. Its specificity is unknown. As CD8+CD4-CCR7+CD45RA+ cells, naive CD8 T cells were sorted. Libraries of bulk TCR were made by previously described methods (with listed TCR primers). TCRdb re-called the PCR reads through MiXCR, storing one row per CDR3 protein. This sample carries approximately 320,000 distinct CDR3 sequences, about 22% of them seen once, and the ten largest clones take 0.74%. The data were taken from a study of molecular identifiers for immune sequencing clone quantification. The study, taken as a whole, reports: Among effectors, clones above 20 RNA copies held over 98% of molecules; among naive cells, under 1%.

The CDR3 loop spans 12 amino acids. Trimming pared 7 bases from V and 7 bases from J, leaving 11 bases between. The germline CDR1 and CDR2 sequences are MNHNS and SASEGT. Sequences were obtained from naive CD8+ T cells from blood, with Jurkat cell RNA spiked in. Subset in this sample: FACS-sorted CD8+CD4-CCR7+CD45RA+ naive T cells. The source of this sequence is a human donor in good health. Some libraries in this study had Jurkat cell RNA spiked in. The gene calls are TRBV6-1 and TRBJ1-5, with D hard to call. The CDR3 here is CASTWTGQPQHF. CDR3 bases: TGTGCCAGCACCTGGACGGGCCAGCCCCAGCATTTT.